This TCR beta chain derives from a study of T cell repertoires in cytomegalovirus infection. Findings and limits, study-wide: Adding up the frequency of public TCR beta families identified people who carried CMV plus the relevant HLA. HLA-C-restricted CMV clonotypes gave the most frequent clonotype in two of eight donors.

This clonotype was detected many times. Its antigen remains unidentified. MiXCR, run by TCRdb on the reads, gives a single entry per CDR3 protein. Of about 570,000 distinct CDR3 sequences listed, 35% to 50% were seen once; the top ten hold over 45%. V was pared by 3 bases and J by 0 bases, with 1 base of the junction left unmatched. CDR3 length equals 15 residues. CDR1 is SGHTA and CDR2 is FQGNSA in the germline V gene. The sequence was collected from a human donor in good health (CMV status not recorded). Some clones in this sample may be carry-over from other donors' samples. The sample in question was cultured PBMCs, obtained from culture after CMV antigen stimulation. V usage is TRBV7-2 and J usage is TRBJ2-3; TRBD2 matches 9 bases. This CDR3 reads CASSFSGGSTDTQYF. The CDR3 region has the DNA TGTGCCAGCAGCTTCAGCGGGGGGAGCACAGATACGCAGTATTTT.